This TCR beta chain was documented in a study of response to subunit inactivated influenza vaccine. General study results and limits: The authors suggested that few new T cells are recruited per seasonal influenza vaccination.

This clonotype was seen only a few times. What it binds is unknown. TCRdb fed the RT-PCR reads into MiXCR, producing one record per CDR3 protein. The sample has some 200,000 distinct CDR3 sequences, around 12% seen once. This CDR3 is built from 17 residues. Per germline, CDR1 LNHNV and CDR2 YYDKDF (reference sequence). Between the trimmed V and J ends, which lost 3 bases and 0 bases, there was a span of 14 bases. This same sample was also taken into another study, of T cells expressing NK-cell markers. As that report states: Template switching by 5'RACE with UMIs generated the TCR beta cDNA. Just one sequenced donor of eight was HCMV-seronegative, while seven were seropositive.

This TCR was sampled from a man aged 45-60 years who received an inactivated influenza vaccine. The V and J genes are TRBV15 and TRBJ1-4, with unresolved D. The sequencing used CD8+ T cells sorted from PBMCs, collected 11 to 12 days after vaccination. Written as DNA, the CDR3 is TGTGCCACCAGCAGCTCCGTCCTCAGGACAACTAATGAAAAACTGTTTTTT. Translated: CATSSSVLRTTNEKLFF.